Listed below are T cell receptor beta chains from one sample, sequenced in a study of patients and donors after allogeneic stem cell transplantation. TCRdb used MiXCR to reprocess the RT-PCR reads, holding one entry per CDR3 protein. The sample lists about a million distinct CDR3 sequences; over 15% were seen once. The sample comprised blood, either unsorted or a sorted T cell fraction (not recorded which). These receptor sequences come from a human donor who was either an allogeneic HSCT recipient or a stem cell or donor lymphocyte infusion donor (not recorded which). It is not recorded whose cells these are; they may come from a transplant donor. The CDR3 runs from the conserved cysteine through the conserved F or W. Each record gives: CDR3 length, J gene, D gene, V gene, clone size, CDR3 DNA, CDR3 protein. D genes are given only for firm matches. Clone size, where shown, is once, few, many, or a class for clones that have expanded.

cdr3_length: 15; j_call: TRBJ2-1; d_call: -; v_call: TRBV4-3; clone_size: few; cdr3_nt: TGCGCCAGCAGCCCGATCGACAGGCTCGACAATGAGCAGTTCTTC; cdr3_aa: CASSPIDRLDNEQFF
cdr3_length: 15; j_call: TRBJ1-4; d_call: TRBD1; v_call: TRBV12-3/TRBV12-4; clone_size: few; cdr3_nt: TGTGCCAGCACCCTGGGGGACAGGGTAAATGAAAAACTGTTTTTT; cdr3_aa: CASTLGDRVNEKLFF
cdr3_length: 13; j_call: TRBJ2-4; d_call: -; v_call: TRBV14; clone_size: -; cdr3_nt: TGTGCCAGCAGCCGGCTAACAAAAAACATTCAGTACTTC; cdr3_aa: CASSRLTKNIQYF
cdr3_length: 16; j_call: TRBJ2-1; d_call: TRBD1; v_call: TRBV6-1; clone_size: once; cdr3_nt: TGTGCCAGCAGTCGCCGGGCCGGACAGGGGGCCGGTGAGCAGTTCTTC; cdr3_aa: CASSRRAGQGAGEQFF
cdr3_length: 18; j_call: TRBJ2-3; d_call: TRBD2; v_call: TRBV24-1; clone_size: -; cdr3_nt: TGTGCCACCAGTGATGCCGGGACTAGCGGGGGGGCCACAGATACGCAGTATTTT; cdr3_aa: CATSDAGTSGGATDTQYF
cdr3_length: 10; j_call: TRBJ2-5; d_call: -; v_call: TRBV6-2/TRBV6-3; clone_size: -; cdr3_nt: TGTGCCAGCATGGCCGAGACCCAGTACTTC; cdr3_aa: CASMAETQYF
cdr3_length: 14; j_call: TRBJ2-5; d_call: -; v_call: TRBV6-2/TRBV6-3; clone_size: -; cdr3_nt: TGTGCCGTCTCAGGACGGAACCTCAAGAGAACCCAGTACTTC; cdr3_aa: CAVSGRNLKRTQYF
cdr3_length: 15; j_call: TRBJ1-1; d_call: -; v_call: TRBV9; clone_size: few; cdr3_nt: TGTGCCAGCAGCGTAGATTCCCAGGTTAACACTGAAGCTTTCTTT; cdr3_aa: CASSVDSQVNTEAFF
cdr3_length: 12; j_call: TRBJ1-2; d_call: -; v_call: TRBV15; clone_size: -; cdr3_nt: TGTGCCACCAGCAGGTCTTACAAAGGCTACACCTTC; cdr3_aa: CATSRSYKGYTF
cdr3_length: 13; j_call: TRBJ2-3; d_call: -; v_call: TRBV27; clone_size: few; cdr3_nt: TGTGCCAGCGGGCTGCGGAACGCAGATACGCAGTATTTT; cdr3_aa: CASGLRNADTQYF
cdr3_length: 14; j_call: TRBJ1-1; d_call: TRBD1; v_call: TRBV20-1; clone_size: -; cdr3_nt: TGCAGTGCTAGTGACAGGGGAAGAAGCACTGAAGCTTTCTTT; cdr3_aa: CSASDRGRSTEAFF
cdr3_length: 14; j_call: TRBJ1-1; d_call: TRBD1; v_call: TRBV15; clone_size: -; cdr3_nt: TGTGCCACCAGCAGAGATAGGGACAGTCGACGGGGTTTCTTT; cdr3_aa: CATSRDRDSRRGFF